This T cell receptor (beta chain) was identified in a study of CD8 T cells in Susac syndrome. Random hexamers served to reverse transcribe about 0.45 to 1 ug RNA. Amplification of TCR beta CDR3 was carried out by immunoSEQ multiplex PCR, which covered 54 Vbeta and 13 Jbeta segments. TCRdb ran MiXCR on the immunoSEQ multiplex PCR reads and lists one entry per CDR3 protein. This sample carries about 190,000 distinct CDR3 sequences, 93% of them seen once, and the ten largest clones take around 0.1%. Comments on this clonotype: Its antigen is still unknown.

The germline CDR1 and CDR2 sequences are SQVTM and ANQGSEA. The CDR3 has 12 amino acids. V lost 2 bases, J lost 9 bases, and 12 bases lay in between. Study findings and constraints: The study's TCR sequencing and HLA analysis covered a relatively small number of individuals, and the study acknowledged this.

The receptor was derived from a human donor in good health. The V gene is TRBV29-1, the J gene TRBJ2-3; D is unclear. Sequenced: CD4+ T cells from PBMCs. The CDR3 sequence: CSVERQPNTQYF. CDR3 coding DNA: TGCAGCGTTGAAAGGCAGCCAAACACGCAGTATTTT.